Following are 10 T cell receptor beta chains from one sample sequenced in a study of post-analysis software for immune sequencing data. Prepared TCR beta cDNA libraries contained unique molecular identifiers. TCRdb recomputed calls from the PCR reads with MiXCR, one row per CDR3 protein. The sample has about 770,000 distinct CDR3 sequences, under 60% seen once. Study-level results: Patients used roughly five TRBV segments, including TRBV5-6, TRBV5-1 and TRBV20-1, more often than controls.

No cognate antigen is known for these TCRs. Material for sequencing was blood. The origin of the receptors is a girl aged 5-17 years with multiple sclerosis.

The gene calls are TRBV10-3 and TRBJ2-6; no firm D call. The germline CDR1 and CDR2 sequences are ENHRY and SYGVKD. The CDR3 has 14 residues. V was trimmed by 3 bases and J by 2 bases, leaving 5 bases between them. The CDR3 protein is CAISDSTGANVLTF. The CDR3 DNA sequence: TGTGCCATCAGTGATTCTACTGGGGCCAACGTCCTGACTTTC.

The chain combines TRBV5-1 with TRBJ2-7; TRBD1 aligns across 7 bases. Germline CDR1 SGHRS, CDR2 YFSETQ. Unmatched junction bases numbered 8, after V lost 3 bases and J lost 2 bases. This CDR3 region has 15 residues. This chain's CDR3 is CASSSPETGPYEQYF. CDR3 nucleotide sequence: TGCGCCAGCAGCTCGCCCGAGACAGGGCCCTACGAGCAGTACTTC.

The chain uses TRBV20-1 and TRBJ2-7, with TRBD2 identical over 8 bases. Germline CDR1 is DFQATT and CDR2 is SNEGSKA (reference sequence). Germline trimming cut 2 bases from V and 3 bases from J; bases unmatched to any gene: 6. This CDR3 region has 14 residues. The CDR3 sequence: CSARREGSSYEQYF. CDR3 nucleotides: TGCAGTGCTAGACGGGAGGGCTCGAGCTACGAGCAGTACTTC.

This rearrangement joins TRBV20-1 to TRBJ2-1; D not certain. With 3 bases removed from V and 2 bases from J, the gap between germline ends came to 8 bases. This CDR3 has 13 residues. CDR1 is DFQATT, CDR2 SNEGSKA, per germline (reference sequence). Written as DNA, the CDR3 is TGCAGTGCTAGCCTATCAACCTACAATGAGCAGTTCTTC. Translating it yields CSASLSTYNEQFF.

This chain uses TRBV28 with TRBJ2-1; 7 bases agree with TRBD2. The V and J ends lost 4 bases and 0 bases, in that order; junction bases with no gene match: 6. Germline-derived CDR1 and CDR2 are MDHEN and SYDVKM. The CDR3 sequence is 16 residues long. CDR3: CASSSPSGSSYNEQFF. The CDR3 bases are TGTGCCAGCAGTTCTCCTAGCGGAAGCTCCTACAATGAGCAGTTCTTC.

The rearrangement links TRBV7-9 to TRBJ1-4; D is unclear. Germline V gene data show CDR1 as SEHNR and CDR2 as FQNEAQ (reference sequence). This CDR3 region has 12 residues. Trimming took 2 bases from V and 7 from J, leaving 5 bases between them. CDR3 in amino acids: CASSLRLEKLFF. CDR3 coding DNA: TGTGCCAGCAGCTTAAGGCTTGAAAAACTGTTTTTT.

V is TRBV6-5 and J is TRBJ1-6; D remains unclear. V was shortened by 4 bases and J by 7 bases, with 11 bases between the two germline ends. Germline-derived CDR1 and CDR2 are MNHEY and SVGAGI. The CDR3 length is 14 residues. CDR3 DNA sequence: TGTGCCAGCAGTTCTACAACACCCAATTCACCCCTCCACTTT. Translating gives CASSSTTPNSPLHF.

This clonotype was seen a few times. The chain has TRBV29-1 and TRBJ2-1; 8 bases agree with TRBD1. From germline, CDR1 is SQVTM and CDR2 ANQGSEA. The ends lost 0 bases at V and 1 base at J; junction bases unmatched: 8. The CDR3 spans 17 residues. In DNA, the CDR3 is TGCAGCGTTGAAGATCACAGGACAGGGACTTCCTACAATGAGCAGTTCTTC. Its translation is CSVEDHRTGTSYNEQFF.

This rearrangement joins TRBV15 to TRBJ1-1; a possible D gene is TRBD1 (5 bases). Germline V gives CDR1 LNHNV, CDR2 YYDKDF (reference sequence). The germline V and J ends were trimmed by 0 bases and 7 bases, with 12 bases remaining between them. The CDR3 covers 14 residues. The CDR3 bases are TGTGCCACCAGCAGAGAGGGACTGGGGGGTGAAGCTTTCTTT. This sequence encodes CATSREGLGGEAFF.

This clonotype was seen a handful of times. The chain's CDR3 is CASSGGSNQPQHF. CDR3 DNA sequence: TGTGCCAGCAGCGGCGGGAGCAATCAGCCCCAGCATTTT. The rearrangement links TRBV3-1 to TRBJ1-5, with unresolved D. In germline, CDR1 is LGHDT, CDR2 YNNKEL (reference sequence). The CDR3 consists of 13 residues. V was pared by 5 bases and J by 1 base, with 6 bases between.